The entry below describes one TCR beta chain. Its antigen specificity is not known. Instrument on record: NextSeq 550. The Human TCR Profiling Kit (MiLaboratory) was used to prepare UMI-labeled 5' RACE TRB cDNA libraries. cDNA synthesis used the entire amount of extracted RNA, and PCR amplification then used the entire amount of cDNA produced. Libraries were prepared in parallel with an identical number of PCR cycles. In the authors' own workflow: MIGEC and MiXCR extracted about 50,000 +/- 10,000 unique UMI-labeled TRB cDNA molecules per library, requiring at least two reads per UMI. Each library averaged approximately 40,000 +/- 10,000 functional in-frame TRB CDR3 nucleotide clonotypes without stop codons. After each sample was downsampled to 5000 UMI-labeled TRB molecules, VDJtools was used to calculate diversity metrics such as normalized Shannon-Wiener and Chao1. VDJtools computed clonotype-size-weighted physicochemical properties of the central five CDR3 residues: interaction energy, strength, volume and Kidera factor 4. TCRdb reprocessed the sequencing reads and holds a single record per CDR3 protein sequence, with no DNA. TCRdb, rather than the study authors, made the V and J calls. This sample's table carries 46,000 or so distinct CDR3 sequences. The ten largest make up approximately 1.4% of the sample.

The record originates from a study of CXCR3-negative and CXCR3-positive naive CD8 T cells (dated by TCRdb to the late 2010s). About the study as a whole: In total, approximately 140 million TRB reads were obtained, or roughly 1.5 +/- 0.3 million reads per library. Diversity and physicochemical repertoire analyses covered some ten donors pooled from two independent experiments. For the TRBV-TRBJ cluster analysis, the naive subsets came from roughly 5 donors, while the memory cells came from 3 donors. What the authors observed across the whole study: Both naive subsets had comparably high repertoire diversity, while memory CD8+ T cells had much lower repertoire diversity. Naive CXCR3-negative and CXCR3-positive cells from the same donor showed similar TRBV-TRBJ usage, whereas memory cells showed distinct patterns. TRB CDR3s from CXCR3-positive naive cells showed higher hydrophobicity (lower Kidera factor 4), lower energy, and higher strength and volume indices than CXCR3-negative naive cells. Because surface CD5, which is linked to self-reactivity in mice, was comparable between the naive subsets, TCR interaction strength was also inferred from the physicochemical properties of TRB CDR3s. Freshly isolated PBMCs were used for most assays because CXCR3 expression partially decreased after cryopreservation.

CDR1 and CDR2 are read off the germline V gene as MNHEY and SVGAGI. From its cysteine to its phenylalanine, the CDR3 spans 14 amino acids. No DNA is recorded. Each CD8+ T cell subset was flow-sorted in triplicate, with 300,000 cells per subset placed directly into RLT lysis buffer. To exclude memory contaminants, naive CD8+ T cells were stringently defined as CD45RO-CCR7+CD27+CD95-. Peripheral blood mononuclear cells were isolated from buffy coats by standard density gradient centrifugation. Naive CXCR3-negative and CXCR3-positive CD8+ T cells were flow-sorted using a FACSAria III. Total RNA was extracted from sorted cells using an RNeasy Mini Kit.

The sequence was collected from a human donor in good health. Some clones in this sample may be carry-over from other donors' samples. Source material: naive CXCR3- CD8+ T cells from blood. The cell subset or site label, as the study defines it: CD45RO-CCR7+CD27+CD95- naive CD8+ T cells lacking CXCR3 (TNR3-). The rearrangement combines TRBV6-5 with TRBJ2-3. The CDR3 reads as follows: CASSYDTSTDTQYF.